This entry is about one TCR beta chain. Its antigen remains unidentified. There are 14 residues in the CDR3. Trimming cost V 4 bases and J 1 base, with 9 bases left between them. Germline-derived CDR1 and CDR2 are MNHEY and SMNVEV (reference sequence). This sample is drawn from a study of shared clonotypes between healthy human individuals. Positive CCR7 selection of CD45RO-negative cells yielded the naive CD8 cells, and terminally differentiated effector memory CD45RA+ cells were excluded. General observations from the study: Rarefaction gave evidence that sorted-subset sequencing remained incomplete despite large depth. Naive subsets, compared against memory subsets, generally had larger estimated richness values. Among non-shared clonotypes, generation probabilities were lower than among those shared by all four donors.

Sorted-subset replicate PCRs used about 180 ng DNA, approximately 30,000 T cell genomes. The assay was immunoSEQ multiplex PCR, and TCRdb's table has in-frame clones only and misses some. The sample has about 870,000 clones, almost 95% seen once. The sequenced sample was naive CD8+ T cells sorted from blood. This TCR was sampled from a man aged 25 to 45 in good health. This chain joins TRBV27 and TRBJ2-3; the D gene is possibly TRBD2 (6 bases). The CDR3 protein is CASSSPGGTDTQYF. The CDR3, as DNA: TGTGCCAGCAGTTCTCCGGGAGGCACAGATACGCAGTATTTT.